A single T cell receptor beta chain is shown here with its context. These data belong to a study of T cell clones after liver transplantation. Libraries were prepared by immunoSEQ multiplex PCR; TCRdb keeps only in-frame clonotypes and omits some of them. The table lists around 80,000 clones, over 80% of them singletons. Trimming stripped 0 bases from V and 6 bases from J, with 9 bases between. This CDR3 comprises 13 residues. Germline assignment: CDR1 SGHNT and CDR2 YYREEE (reference sequence). This TCR came from a human patient who received a liver transplant. Some T cells could come from the graft donor. The source was CD4+ T cells from blood, collected 46 months after liver transplant. The V gene is TRBV5-4, the J gene TRBJ1-2; D is perhaps TRBD1 (5 bases). The CDR3 is CASSLVATDGYTF. The CDR3 region has the DNA TGTGCCAGCAGCTTGGTCGCGACAGATGGCTACACCTTC.